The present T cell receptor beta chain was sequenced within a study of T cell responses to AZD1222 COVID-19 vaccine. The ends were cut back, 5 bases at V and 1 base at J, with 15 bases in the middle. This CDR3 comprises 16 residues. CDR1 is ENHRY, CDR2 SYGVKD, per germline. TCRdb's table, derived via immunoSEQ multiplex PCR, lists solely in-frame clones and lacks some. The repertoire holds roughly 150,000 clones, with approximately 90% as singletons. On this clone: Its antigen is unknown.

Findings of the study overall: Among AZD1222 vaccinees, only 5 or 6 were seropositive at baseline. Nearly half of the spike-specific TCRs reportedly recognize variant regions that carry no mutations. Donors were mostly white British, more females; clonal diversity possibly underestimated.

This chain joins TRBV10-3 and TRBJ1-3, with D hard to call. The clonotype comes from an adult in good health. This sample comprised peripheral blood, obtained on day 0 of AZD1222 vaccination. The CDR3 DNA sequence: TGTGCCATCAGTCCAAGTGCCCAGGTTTCTGGAAACACCATATATTTT. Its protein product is CAISPSAQVSGNTIYF.